This T cell receptor (beta chain) comes out of a study of regulatory T cells in long-lasting Graves disease. Study-wide results and caveats: Newly diagnosed Graves' patients exceeded persistent ones in TCR diversity.

Time point: newly diagnosed GD, antithyroid drugs for less than 3 months. PBMC RNA served as the TCR library source. Arm-PCR of CDR3 regions and iRepertoire HTBI primers were used to build TCR beta libraries. TCRdb re-analysed the multiplex PCR reads in MiXCR, keeping a single row per CDR3 protein. This sample has more than 450,000 distinct CDR3 sequences, with under 20% found just once. The CDR3 spans 15 residues. J was trimmed by 3 bases and V by 5 bases; bases with no gene match: 9. Germline assignment: CDR1 LNHDA and CDR2 SQIVND (reference sequence). This clonotype showed up many times. What it binds is not known. These data are also associated with another study on T cells in Graves' hyperthyroidism and ophthalmopathy. That investigation notes: HTBI primers were the set used in a first-round RT-PCR of the TCR CDR3. The majority of expanded thyroid clonotypes above 0.001 also appeared in blood.

The genes are TRBV19 and TRBJ2-7, with 8 bases matching TRBD1. This specimen was peripheral blood mononuclear cells (PBMCs), taken at new diagnosis, from a patient treated with antithyroid drugs. This receptor was obtained from a middle-aged man with Graves disease. The CDR3 protein is CASSVADRVFYEQYF. The CDR3 nucleotides are TGTGCCAGTAGTGTCGCGGACAGGGTGTTCTACGAGCAGTACTTC.